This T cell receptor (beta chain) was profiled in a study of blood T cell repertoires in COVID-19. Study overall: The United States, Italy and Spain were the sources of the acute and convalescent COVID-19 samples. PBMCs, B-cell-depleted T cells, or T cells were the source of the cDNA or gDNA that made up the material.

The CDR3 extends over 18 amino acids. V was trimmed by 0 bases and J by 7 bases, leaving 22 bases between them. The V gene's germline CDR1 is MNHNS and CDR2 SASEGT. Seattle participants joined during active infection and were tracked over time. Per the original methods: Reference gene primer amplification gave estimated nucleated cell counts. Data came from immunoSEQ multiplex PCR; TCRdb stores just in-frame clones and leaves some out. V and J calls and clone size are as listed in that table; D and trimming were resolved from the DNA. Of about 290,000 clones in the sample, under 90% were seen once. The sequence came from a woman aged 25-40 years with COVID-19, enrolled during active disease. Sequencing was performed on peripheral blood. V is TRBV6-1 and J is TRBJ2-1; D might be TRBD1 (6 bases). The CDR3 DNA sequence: TGTGCCAGCAGTGAAGCTCCCTTTTGGCAGGGGACGGCAAATGAGCAGTTCTTC. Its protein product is CASSEAPFWQGTANEQFF.